This TCR beta chain stems from a study of T cell responses to AZD1222 COVID-19 vaccine. Trimming took 3 bases from V and 1 from J, leaving 13 bases between them. CDR3 length equals 15 residues. In germline, CDR1 is SGDLS, CDR2 YYNGEE. General study findings and limits: Donors in the cohort were predominantly white British and more often female, and clonal diversity was possibly underestimated.

Turning to this clone: Its target is unknown.

Method: immunoSEQ multiplex PCR; TCRdb's copy keeps in-frame clones and lacks some. Among about 270,000 clones, 94% were seen once, and the ten largest hold 0.5% to 0.7%. Source: peripheral blood, taken 28 days after the second AZD1222 dose. V is TRBV9 and J is TRBJ2-5, with D perhaps TRBD2 (7 bases). The receptor was isolated from an adult who received the AZD1222 COVID-19 vaccine. In DNA form, the CDR3 reads TGTGCCAGCAGCGCTGGGGGGGGCCCCCAAGAGACCCAGTACTTC. Its translation: CASSAGGGPQETQYF.